What follows are 8 T cell receptor beta chains derived from one specimen sequenced in a study of regulatory T cells in long-lasting Graves disease. The time point was: newly diagnosed GD, antithyroid drugs for less than 3 months. PBMCs provided the RNA from which the TCR library was made. The authors built TCR beta libraries using iRepertoire HTBI primers and Arm-PCR of CDR3 regions. Each CDR3 protein is one row after TCRdb ran MiXCR on the multiplex PCR reads. The data show 200,000 to 250,000 distinct CDR3 sequences, roughly a fifth seen once. The same sample was also studied in work on T cells in Graves' hyperthyroidism and ophthalmopathy.

Sequenced material: peripheral blood mononuclear cells (PBMCs), taken at new diagnosis, from a patient treated with antithyroid drugs. The receptors come from a woman in her 30s with Graves disease.

This clonotype occurred many times. The chain links TRBV28 to TRBJ1-5; D unresolved. CDR3 length: 14 residues. Germline CDR1 reads MDHEN; CDR2 reads SYDVKM. The ends were cut back, 3 bases at V and 2 bases at J, with 8 bases in the middle. The CDR3 DNA sequence: TGTGCCAGCAGTTTGTTCTTTGGCAATCAGCCCCAGCATTTT. Protein product: CASSLFFGNQPQHF.

At least ten counts were recorded for this clonotype. The rearrangement joins TRBV20-1 to TRBJ2-4; no reliable D call. V lost 1 base and J 0 bases, leaving 16 bases between the germline ends. Germline CDR1 and CDR2: DFQATT and SNEGSKA (reference sequence). CDR3 length: 17 amino acids. The CDR3 bases are TGCAGTGCTAGAGCTGCTGCCGTCCCGGCAGCCAAAAACATTCAGTACTTC. It encodes CSARAAAVPAAKNIQYF.

V is TRBV11-2 and J is TRBJ2-3; 12 nucleotides match TRBD2. The CDR3 is 18 amino acids. CDR1 is SGHAT and CDR2 is FQNNGV in the germline V gene. The V segment lost 5 bases and the J segment 10 bases; nucleotides outside the gene matches: 19. The CDR3 sequence: CASSPRGIRTSGIVAQYF. The CDR3 nucleotides read TGTGCCAGCAGCCCCCGTGGAATACGGACTAGCGGGATTGTTGCGCAGTATTTT.

This chain connects TRBV13 to TRBJ1-1, with a weak D call TRBD1 (6 bases). The V end lost 1 base, the J end lost 3 bases, and 12 bases lay between the germline ends. The CDR3 consists of 15 residues. CDR1 and CDR2 from the germline V gene are PRHDT and FYEKMQ (reference sequence). The CDR3 DNA sequence: TGTGCCAGCAGCTTAGACCGACAGGAACACACTGAAGCTTTCTTT. It is translated as CASSLDRQEHTEAFF. Full variable domain (remainder filled in from reference TRBV13 and TRBJ1-1): AAGVIQSPRHLIKEKRETATLKCYPIPRHDTVYWYQQGPGQDPQFLISFYEKMQSDKGSIPDRFSAQQFSDYHSELNMSSLELGDSALYFCASSLDRQEHTEAFFGQGTRLTVV.

This clonotype was seen many times. This sequence joins TRBV12-3 or TRBV12-4 and TRBJ1-2, with D unclear. Trimming shortened V by 1 base and J by 6 bases, and 12 bases separated the two germline ends. The CDR3 runs to 14 residues. The CDR3 coding sequence is TGTGCCAGCAGTTTAGGACGGTCGGTTCATGGCTACACCTTC. As protein: CASSLGRSVHGYTF.

This clonotype came up many times. The rearrangement uses TRBV27 and TRBJ1-1; tentatively, D is TRBD1 (5 bases). The germline V gene encodes CDR1 MNHEY and CDR2 SMNVEV (reference sequence). This CDR3 region has 12 residues. The ends were cut back, 2 bases at V and 10 bases at J, with 11 bases in the middle. CDR3 residues: CASSLPGSGAFF. The CDR3, as DNA: TGTGCCAGCAGTTTACCAGGGTCAGGAGCTTTCTTT.

This clonotype showed up many times. The rearrangement uses TRBV20-1 and TRBJ1-2; D is unresolved. The V gene's germline CDR1 is DFQATT and CDR2 SNEGSKA (reference sequence). This CDR3 region has 15 residues. Trimming removed 0 bases from V and 3 bases from J, with 14 bases in between. CDR3 region: CSARDSRDKDYGYTF. The DNA for the CDR3 is TGCAGTGCTAGAGATAGTAGGGATAAGGACTATGGCTACACCTTC.

This clonotype was picked up many times. The chain is built from TRBV28 and TRBJ2-2, with 8 bases that match TRBD1. Germline assignment: CDR1 MDHEN and CDR2 SYDVKM. CDR3 size: 15 residues. Unmatched junction bases numbered 8, after V lost 6 bases and J lost 5 bases. CDR3 bases: TGTGCCAGCAGGAAGGGCAGGGGGCGGACCGGGGAGCTGTTTTTT. It yields the protein CASRKGRGRTGELFF.